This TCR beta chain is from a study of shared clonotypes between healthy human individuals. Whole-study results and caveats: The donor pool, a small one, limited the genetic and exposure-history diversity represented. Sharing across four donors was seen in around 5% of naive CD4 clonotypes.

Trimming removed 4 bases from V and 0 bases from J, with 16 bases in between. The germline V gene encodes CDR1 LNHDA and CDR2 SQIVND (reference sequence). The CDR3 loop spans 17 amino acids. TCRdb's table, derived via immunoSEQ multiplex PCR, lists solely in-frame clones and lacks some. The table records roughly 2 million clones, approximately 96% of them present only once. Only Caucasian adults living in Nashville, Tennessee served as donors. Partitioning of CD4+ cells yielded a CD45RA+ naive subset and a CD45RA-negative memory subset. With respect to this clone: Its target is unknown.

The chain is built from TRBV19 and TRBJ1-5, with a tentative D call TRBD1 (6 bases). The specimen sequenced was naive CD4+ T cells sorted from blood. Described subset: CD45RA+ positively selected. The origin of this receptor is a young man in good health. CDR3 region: CASSKGQGHNSNQPQHF. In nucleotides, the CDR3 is TGTGCCAGTAGTAAAGGGCAGGGACACAATAGCAATCAGCCCCAGCATTTT.